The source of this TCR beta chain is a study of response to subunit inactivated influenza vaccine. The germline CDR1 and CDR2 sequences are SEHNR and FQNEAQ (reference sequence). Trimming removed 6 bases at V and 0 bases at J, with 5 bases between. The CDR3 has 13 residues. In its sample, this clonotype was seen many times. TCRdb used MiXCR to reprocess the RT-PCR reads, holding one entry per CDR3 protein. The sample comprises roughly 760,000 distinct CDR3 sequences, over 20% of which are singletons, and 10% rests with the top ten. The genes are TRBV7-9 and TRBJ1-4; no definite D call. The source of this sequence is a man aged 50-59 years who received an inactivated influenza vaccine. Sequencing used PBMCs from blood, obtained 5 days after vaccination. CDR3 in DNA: TGTGCCAGCAGTTGGTCAACTAATGAAAAACTGTTTTTT. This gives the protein CASSWSTNEKLFF.